A selection of T cell receptor beta chains follows, all from one sample in a study of shared clonotypes between healthy human individuals. Method: immunoSEQ multiplex PCR; TCRdb's copy keeps in-frame clones and lacks some. The table includes millions of clones, approximately 93% detected once. Sequenced input: naive CD4+ T cells from PBMCs. The receptors come from a man between 18 and 35 years old in good health. Some clones in this sample may be carry-over from other donors' samples. Both conserved end residues are part of each CDR3. The order of the fields is CDR3 protein, CDR3 DNA, J gene, clone size, D gene, V gene. The D gene is left open where the match is weak. Where a row states a size, it is once, few, many or the class of an expanded clone; other rows omit it.

cdr3_aa: CASSATGDYGYTF
cdr3_nt: TGTGCCAGCAGCGCCACAGGGGACTATGGCTACACCTTC
j_call: TRBJ1-2
clone_size: .
d_call: TRBD1
v_call: TRBV9

cdr3_aa: CASSQPARQGSYNEQFF
cdr3_nt: TGCGCCAGCAGCCAACCCGCCAGACAGGGCTCCTACAATGAGCAGTTCTTC
j_call: TRBJ2-1
clone_size: .
d_call: TRBD1
v_call: TRBV4-1

cdr3_aa: CAISDLGASEKLFF
cdr3_nt: TGTGCCATCAGTGATTTGGGGGCGAGTGAAAAACTGTTTTTT
j_call: TRBJ1-4
clone_size: .
d_call: .
v_call: TRBV10-3

cdr3_aa: CASSVPDGAPNLGELFF
cdr3_nt: TGTGCCAGCAGCGTACCCGATGGGGCTCCCAACTTGGGGGAGCTGTTTTTT
j_call: TRBJ2-2
clone_size: .
d_call: .
v_call: TRBV9

cdr3_aa: CASSYREGYEQYF
cdr3_nt: TGTGCCAGCAGTTACCGGGAGGGTTACGAGCAGTACTTC
j_call: TRBJ2-7
clone_size: .
d_call: TRBD2
v_call: TRBV6-5

cdr3_aa: CASSLGDSRGNTEAFF
cdr3_nt: TGCGCCAGCAGCTTGGGGGACTCTCGGGGAAACACTGAAGCTTTCTTT
j_call: TRBJ1-1
clone_size: .
d_call: .
v_call: TRBV5-1

cdr3_aa: CASSPGGVDYGYTF
cdr3_nt: TGTGCCAGCAGCCCCGGCGGGGTCGACTATGGCTACACCTTC
j_call: TRBJ1-2
clone_size: .
d_call: .
v_call: TRBV7-2

cdr3_aa: CSASRGNGYTF
cdr3_nt: TGCAGTGCTAGCAGGGGAAATGGCTACACCTTC
j_call: TRBJ1-2
clone_size: few
d_call: .
v_call: TRBV20-1

cdr3_aa: CASTKFGTSGSVETQYF
cdr3_nt: TGTGCCAGCACAAAATTTGGGACTAGCGGGAGCGTAGAGACCCAGTACTTC
j_call: TRBJ2-5
clone_size: .
d_call: TRBD2
v_call: TRBV11-2

cdr3_aa: CASSPGQGYYEQYF
cdr3_nt: TGCGCCAGCAGCCCGGGACAGGGATACTACGAGCAGTACTTC
j_call: TRBJ2-7
clone_size: once
d_call: TRBD1
v_call: TRBV5-1

cdr3_aa: CASSVGAGAGIDTQYF
cdr3_nt: TGTGCCAGCAGCGTAGGGGCGGGAGCTGGTATAGATACGCAGTATTTT
j_call: TRBJ2-3
clone_size: .
d_call: TRBD2
v_call: TRBV9

cdr3_aa: CASSAGIFSGYGYTF
cdr3_nt: TGTGCCAGCAGCGCCGGCATATTCAGCGGCTATGGCTACACCTTC
j_call: TRBJ1-2
clone_size: .
d_call: .
v_call: TRBV9

cdr3_aa: CASSPDRGPPAGYTF
cdr3_nt: TGTGCCAGCTCACCAGACAGGGGGCCTCCGGCTGGCTACACCTTC
j_call: TRBJ1-2
clone_size: .
d_call: TRBD1
v_call: TRBV18

cdr3_aa: CASSLGSQGLAGETQYF
cdr3_nt: TGTGCCAGCAGCTTAGGGTCCCAGGGACTAGCGGGAGAGACCCAGTACTTC
j_call: TRBJ2-5
clone_size: once
d_call: TRBD2
v_call: TRBV11-2

cdr3_aa: CSVEDIYEQYF
cdr3_nt: TGCAGCGTTGAAGATATCTACGAGCAGTACTTC
j_call: TRBJ2-7
clone_size: .
d_call: .
v_call: TRBV29-1

cdr3_aa: CASSLRRSGANVLTF
cdr3_nt: TGTGCCAGCAGCTTACGGCGTTCTGGGGCCAACGTCCTGACTTTC
j_call: TRBJ2-6
clone_size: once
d_call: .
v_call: TRBV7-3

cdr3_aa: CASSLLPTGAGNTIYF
cdr3_nt: TGTGCCAGCAGCCTTTTGCCAACAGGGGCGGGAAACACCATATATTTT
j_call: TRBJ1-3
clone_size: .
d_call: TRBD1
v_call: TRBV7-2

cdr3_aa: CASSLRRERDEQYF
cdr3_nt: TGTGCCAGCTCACTCCGCCGCGAGAGAGACGAGCAGTACTTC
j_call: TRBJ2-7
clone_size: .
d_call: .
v_call: TRBV18

cdr3_aa: CASSRGLAGDTQYF
cdr3_nt: TGTGCCAGCAGCCGGGGACTAGCGGGAGATACGCAGTATTTT
j_call: TRBJ2-3
clone_size: .
d_call: TRBD2
v_call: TRBV7-6

cdr3_aa: CASSTGTANYGYTF
cdr3_nt: TGTGCCAGCAGCACCGGGACGGCTAACTATGGCTACACCTTC
j_call: TRBJ1-2
clone_size: .
d_call: .
v_call: TRBV5-6

cdr3_aa: CASSPLQTGLSGANVLTF
cdr3_nt: TGTGCCAGCAGCCCCCTACAGACAGGACTCTCTGGGGCCAACGTCCTGACTTTC
j_call: TRBJ2-6
clone_size: .
d_call: .
v_call: TRBV9

cdr3_aa: CASSLVGIETQYF
cdr3_nt: TGTGCCAGCAGCTTGGTGGGCATAGAGACCCAGTACTTC
j_call: TRBJ2-5
clone_size: .
d_call: .
v_call: TRBV5-8

cdr3_aa: CASSSAGGSYNEQFF
cdr3_nt: TGTGCCAGCAGTTCGGCAGGGGGATCCTACAATGAGCAGTTCTTC
j_call: TRBJ2-1
clone_size: .
d_call: TRBD1
v_call: TRBV28

cdr3_aa: CASSQLRDSKPASYEQYF
cdr3_nt: TGTGCCAGCAGCCAACTGAGGGACAGCAAGCCAGCCTCCTACGAGCAGTACTTC
j_call: TRBJ2-7
clone_size: .
d_call: TRBD1
v_call: TRBV11-2

cdr3_aa: CASSPGTSGVTDTQYF
cdr3_nt: TGTGCCAGCAGCCCGGGGACTAGCGGTGTCACAGATACGCAGTATTTT
j_call: TRBJ2-3
clone_size: .
d_call: TRBD2
v_call: TRBV11-2

cdr3_aa: CASSVRGETQYF
cdr3_nt: TGTGCCAGCAGCGTTCGAGGAGAGACCCAGTACTTC
j_call: TRBJ2-5
clone_size: .
d_call: .
v_call: TRBV9

cdr3_aa: CSVLQGNSYNEQFF
cdr3_nt: TGCAGCGTTTTGCAGGGAAACTCCTACAATGAGCAGTTCTTC
j_call: TRBJ2-1
clone_size: .
d_call: .
v_call: TRBV29-1

cdr3_aa: CASSLLGGTDTQYF
cdr3_nt: TGTGCCAGCAGCTTACTCGGAGGCACAGATACGCAGTATTTT
j_call: TRBJ2-3
clone_size: .
d_call: .
v_call: TRBV7-2

cdr3_aa: CASSWTSGPYYEQYF
cdr3_nt: TGTGCCAGCAGCTGGACTAGCGGGCCTTACTACGAGCAGTACTTC
j_call: TRBJ2-7
clone_size: .
d_call: TRBD2
v_call: TRBV7-2